This is a list of T cell receptor beta chains from one sample in a study of T-cell reconstitution after alpha-beta-depleted transplantation in children. From the PCR reads, TCRdb called clonotypes with MiXCR, one entry per CDR3 protein. The sample lists 100,000 or so distinct CDR3 sequences; more than 9% were seen once. The sample in question was PBMCs from the stem cell graft donor, obtained from the stem cell graft. Receptors originate from a human donor who donated a stem cell graft to a child with inherited bone marrow failure. The CDR3 runs from the conserved cysteine through the conserved F or W. D genes are given only for firm matches. Not every row has a clone size; where given, it reads once, few, many or a size class.

D gene: NA; V gene: TRBV30; clone size: NA; CDR3 protein: CAWSSGPNTEAFF
D gene: TRBD1; V gene: TRBV7-9; clone size: many; CDR3 protein: CASSLGGTDHEQFF
D gene: TRBD2; V gene: TRBV20-1; clone size: NA; CDR3 protein: CSARGAGGIADTQYF
D gene: TRBD1; V gene: TRBV6-1; clone size: many; CDR3 protein: CASSKGQGHYGYTF
D gene: TRBD2; V gene: TRBV3-1; clone size: few; CDR3 protein: CASSRPRILAGEVGEQFF
D gene: TRBD1; V gene: TRBV12-3/TRBV12-4; clone size: many; CDR3 protein: CASSLEGARQPQHF
D gene: NA; V gene: TRBV20-1; clone size: many; CDR3 protein: CSAPYTEAFF
D gene: TRBD1; V gene: TRBV6-1; clone size: many; CDR3 protein: CASSDRGLYNEQFF
D gene: NA; V gene: TRBV4-3; clone size: many; CDR3 protein: CASSQDVGPPTGANVLTF
D gene: NA; V gene: TRBV2; clone size: many; CDR3 protein: CASSYQGGSTYEQYF
D gene: NA; V gene: TRBV4-2; clone size: many; CDR3 protein: CASSQDLAERNSPLHF
D gene: NA; V gene: TRBV29-1; clone size: NA; CDR3 protein: CSVGWQTDEQYF
D gene: NA; V gene: TRBV20-1; clone size: many; CDR3 protein: CSASNSYNEQFF
D gene: NA; V gene: TRBV6-2/TRBV6-3; clone size: many; CDR3 protein: CASSYTGIGEQFF
D gene: NA; V gene: TRBV27; clone size: many; CDR3 protein: CASSLRSGPNTGELFF
D gene: NA; V gene: TRBV30; clone size: many; CDR3 protein: CAWVRDTYGYTF
D gene: NA; V gene: TRBV2; clone size: many; CDR3 protein: CASYAGDNEQFF
D gene: NA; V gene: TRBV9; clone size: NA; CDR3 protein: CASSVGFTGELFF
D gene: NA; V gene: TRBV6-2/TRBV6-3; clone size: NA; CDR3 protein: CASSGDTGELFF
D gene: TRBD1; V gene: TRBV29-1; clone size: many; CDR3 protein: CSVVGIRQGARYQQYF
D gene: NA; V gene: TRBV11-1; clone size: NA; CDR3 protein: CASSLPTGEGEQYF
D gene: TRBD1; V gene: TRBV19; clone size: NA; CDR3 protein: CASSDFGDRGLDEQFF
D gene: TRBD2; V gene: TRBV28; clone size: many; CDR3 protein: CASSFGGTSGRYEQYF
D gene: NA; V gene: TRBV11-3; clone size: few; CDR3 protein: CASSSRAGANTF
D gene: NA; V gene: TRBV7-2; clone size: many; CDR3 protein: CASSPLTRETQYF
D gene: NA; V gene: TRBV5-1; clone size: many; CDR3 protein: CPSSLVSGDAFF
D gene: NA; V gene: TRBV20-1; clone size: many; CDR3 protein: CSARDTEAYGYTF
D gene: NA; V gene: TRBV5-1; clone size: NA; CDR3 protein: CASSLVNPDEAFF
D gene: TRBD2; V gene: TRBV20-1; clone size: many; CDR3 protein: CSALPGLRETQYF
D gene: NA; V gene: TRBV27; clone size: many; CDR3 protein: CASSPRTENTEAFF
D gene: TRBD2; V gene: TRBV5-1; clone size: many; CDR3 protein: CASSLVASGTATDTQYF
D gene: NA; V gene: TRBV7-2; clone size: many; CDR3 protein: CASSLLGRGLDEQYF
D gene: NA; V gene: TRBV6-5; clone size: many; CDR3 protein: CASSYSVIAATPNTGELFF
D gene: NA; V gene: TRBV18; clone size: many; CDR3 protein: CASSRGPYNEQFF
D gene: NA; V gene: TRBV7-6; clone size: NA; CDR3 protein: CASSNREAYEQYF
D gene: TRBD2; V gene: TRBV7-2; clone size: many; CDR3 protein: CASSPGGSSYEQYF
D gene: NA; V gene: TRBV7-9; clone size: many; CDR3 protein: CASSPLPRGSGELFF
D gene: NA; V gene: TRBV12-3/TRBV12-4; clone size: NA; CDR3 protein: CASSLSSSGNTIYF
D gene: NA; V gene: TRBV5-1; clone size: many; CDR3 protein: CASSSIPDGYEQYF
D gene: NA; V gene: TRBV10-3; clone size: NA; CDR3 protein: CAISVQFYNEQFF